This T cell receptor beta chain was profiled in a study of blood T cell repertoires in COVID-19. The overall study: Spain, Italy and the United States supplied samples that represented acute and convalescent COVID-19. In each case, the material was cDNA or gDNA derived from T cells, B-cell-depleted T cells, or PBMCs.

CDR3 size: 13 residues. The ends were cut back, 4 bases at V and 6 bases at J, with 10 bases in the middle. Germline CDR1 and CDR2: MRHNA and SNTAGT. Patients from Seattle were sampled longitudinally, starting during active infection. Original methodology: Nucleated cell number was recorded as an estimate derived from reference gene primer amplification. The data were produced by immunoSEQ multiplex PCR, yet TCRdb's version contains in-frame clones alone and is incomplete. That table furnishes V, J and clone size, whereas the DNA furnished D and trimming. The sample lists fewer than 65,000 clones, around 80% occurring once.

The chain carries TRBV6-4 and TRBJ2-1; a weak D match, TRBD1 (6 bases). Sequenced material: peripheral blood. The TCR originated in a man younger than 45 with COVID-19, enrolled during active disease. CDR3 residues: CASSADSFNEQFF. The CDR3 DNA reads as TGTGCCAGCAGTGCGGACAGCTTCAATGAGCAGTTCTTC.